These T cell receptor beta chains were read from a single sample in a study of blood T cell repertoires in COVID-19. Assay: immunoSEQ multiplex PCR; the TCRdb copy retains only in-frame clones and omits some. Of 300,000 or so clones in the sample, 70% to 90% were seen once. Source material: PBMCs or T cells enriched from blood (not recorded which). The receptors shown here come from a woman aged 18 to 35 who had recovered from COVID-19. The CDR3 runs from the conserved cysteine through the conserved F or W. A D gene is named only where the DNA matches it firmly. The listing skips clone size in some rows; elsewhere it reads once, few, many or a size class.

clone size: -
V gene: TRBV2
D gene: -
J gene: TRBJ1-5
CDR3 DNA: TGTGCCAGCATAGAGGCCTACAATCAGCCCCAGCATTTT
CDR3 protein: CASIEAYNQPQHF

clone size: few
V gene: TRBV27
D gene: TRBD1
J gene: TRBJ1-1
CDR3 DNA: TGTGCCAGCAGTTTAGAGGCAGGGGGCACTGAAGCTTTCTTT
CDR3 protein: CASSLEAGGTEAFF

clone size: once
V gene: TRBV19
D gene: -
J gene: TRBJ1-5
CDR3 DNA: TGTGCCAGTAGTGTTGGGACATTTCCATTAAAGCCCCAGCATTTT
CDR3 protein: CASSVGTFPLKPQHF

clone size: -
V gene: TRBV5-1
D gene: TRBD1
J gene: TRBJ1-6
CDR3 DNA: TGCGCCAGCAGCGTCGGGACAGGGAATTCACCCCTCCACTTT
CDR3 protein: CASSVGTGNSPLHF

clone size: -
V gene: TRBV28
D gene: TRBD1
J gene: TRBJ1-5
CDR3 DNA: TGTGCCAGCAGTCCATTCCAGGCAGGGGGTGGGTATAGCAATCAGCCCCAGCATTTT
CDR3 protein: CASSPFQAGGGYSNQPQHF

clone size: once
V gene: TRBV19
D gene: TRBD2
J gene: TRBJ2-7
CDR3 DNA: TGTGCCAGTAGTACGGAGGTCCCGGGGGGTTACTACGAGCAGTACTTC
CDR3 protein: CASSTEVPGGYYEQYF

clone size: few
V gene: TRBV2
D gene: TRBD1
J gene: TRBJ1-5
CDR3 DNA: TGTGCCAGCATGGACGGGACAGGGGGTGTTCAGCCCCAGCATTTT
CDR3 protein: CASMDGTGGVQPQHF

clone size: -
V gene: TRBV25-1
D gene: TRBD1
J gene: TRBJ2-1
CDR3 DNA: TGTGCCAGCAGTGAGGTCCCCGGGACAGGGTACTACAATGAGCAGTTCTTC
CDR3 protein: CASSEVPGTGYYNEQFF

clone size: -
V gene: TRBV25-1
D gene: TRBD1
J gene: TRBJ1-1
CDR3 DNA: TGTGCCAGCAGTCCGGACAGGGGGTATGCTTATGAAGCTTTCTTT
CDR3 protein: CASSPDRGYAYEAFF

clone size: -
V gene: TRBV24-1
D gene: TRBD1
J gene: TRBJ2-1
CDR3 DNA: TGTGCCACCAGTGATTCGGGACAGGGGTGGAATGAGCAGTTCTTC
CDR3 protein: CATSDSGQGWNEQFF

clone size: -
V gene: TRBV28
D gene: -
J gene: TRBJ1-2
CDR3 DNA: TGTGCCAGCAGTTTAGATCCCACTATCGGCTACACCTTC
CDR3 protein: CASSLDPTIGYTF

clone size: -
V gene: TRBV10-1
D gene: TRBD1
J gene: TRBJ1-5
CDR3 DNA: TGCGCCAGCAGTGGGACAGGGGAACATCAGCCCCAGCATTTT
CDR3 protein: CASSGTGEHQPQHF

clone size: -
V gene: TRBV27
D gene: -
J gene: TRBJ2-7
CDR3 DNA: TGTGCCAGCAGTTTACTAAGTAAGCGGTCCTACGAGCAGTACTTC
CDR3 protein: CASSLLSKRSYEQYF

clone size: -
V gene: TRBV2
D gene: TRBD1
J gene: TRBJ1-4
CDR3 DNA: TGTGCCAGCTTTACAGGGGGGGAAAAACTGTTTTTT
CDR3 protein: CASFTGGEKLFF

clone size: once
V gene: TRBV10-3
D gene: -
J gene: TRBJ2-2
CDR3 DNA: TGTGCCATTCTTAACACCGGGGAGCTGTTTTTT
CDR3 protein: CAILNTGELFF

clone size: few
V gene: TRBV5-1
D gene: TRBD1
J gene: TRBJ1-2
CDR3 DNA: TGCGCCAGCAGCCCAGGACAGGGGGCTAAACGACCTGGGGGCTACACCTTC
CDR3 protein: CASSPGQGAKRPGGYTF

clone size: -
V gene: TRBV19
D gene: -
J gene: TRBJ1-2
CDR3 DNA: TGTGCCAGTAGTAAGACAGATACCTATGGCTACACCTTC
CDR3 protein: CASSKTDTYGYTF

clone size: -
V gene: TRBV5-6
D gene: TRBD1
J gene: TRBJ1-1
CDR3 DNA: TGTGCCAGCAGCTTGCTCGACAGGGAGAACACTGAAGCTTTCTTT
CDR3 protein: CASSLLDRENTEAFF

clone size: -
V gene: TRBV12-3/TRBV12-4
D gene: -
J gene: TRBJ1-1
CDR3 DNA: TGTGCCAGCAACCTAGTGGGCACTGAAGCTTTCTTT
CDR3 protein: CASNLVGTEAFF

clone size: -
V gene: TRBV11-2
D gene: -
J gene: TRBJ2-1
CDR3 DNA: TGTGCCAGCAGCTTTTGGCTTGGTGAGCAGTTCTTC
CDR3 protein: CASSFWLGEQFF

clone size: -
V gene: TRBV7-3
D gene: -
J gene: TRBJ2-3
CDR3 DNA: TGTGCCAGCAGCTTATCGTCCGTCACAGATACGCAGTATTTT
CDR3 protein: CASSLSSVTDTQYF

clone size: -
V gene: TRBV10-1
D gene: -
J gene: TRBJ1-3
CDR3 DNA: TGCGCCAGCAGTGGAGGCTCTGGAAACACCATATATTTT
CDR3 protein: CASSGGSGNTIYF

clone size: -
V gene: TRBV3-1/TRBV3-2
D gene: TRBD1
J gene: TRBJ1-2
CDR3 DNA: TGTGCCAGCAGCCAAGGACCCGGCAGGGGGCTCGGCTACACCTTC
CDR3 protein: CASSQGPGRGLGYTF

clone size: -
V gene: TRBV5-1
D gene: TRBD1
J gene: TRBJ1-2
CDR3 DNA: TGCGCCAGCAGCCCGACAGGGGCATCCCTCTATATGGATGGCTACACCTTC
CDR3 protein: CASSPTGASLYMDGYTF

clone size: -
V gene: TRBV10-2
D gene: TRBD1
J gene: TRBJ1-1
CDR3 DNA: TGCGCCAGCATGCAACCGGGACAGGGGATGAACACTGAAGCTTTCTTT
CDR3 protein: CASMQPGQGMNTEAFF

clone size: -
V gene: TRBV5-4
D gene: -
J gene: TRBJ2-3
CDR3 DNA: TGTGCCAGCAGCCTCGGGGGAGTAGATACGCAGTATTTT
CDR3 protein: CASSLGGVDTQYF

clone size: -
V gene: TRBV3-1/TRBV3-2
D gene: TRBD2
J gene: TRBJ2-1
CDR3 DNA: TGTGCCAGCAGCCAACTAGCGGGAAACAATGAGCAGTTCTTC
CDR3 protein: CASSQLAGNNEQFF

clone size: -
V gene: TRBV30
D gene: -
J gene: TRBJ1-4
CDR3 DNA: TGTGCCTGGAGTGTACAGACGCTTCTTAAGGAAAAACTGTTTTTT
CDR3 protein: CAWSVQTLLKEKLFF

clone size: -
V gene: TRBV5-8
D gene: TRBD1
J gene: TRBJ1-2
CDR3 DNA: TGTGCCAGCAGCAAAGGACAGGGGGCTAACTATGGCTACACCTTC
CDR3 protein: CASSKGQGANYGYTF

clone size: -
V gene: TRBV15
D gene: -
J gene: TRBJ2-7
CDR3 DNA: TGTGCCACCAGCAGAGATCCGCGGGACGAGCAGTACTTC
CDR3 protein: CATSRDPRDEQYF

clone size: few
V gene: TRBV23-1
D gene: TRBD1
J gene: TRBJ1-5
CDR3 DNA: TGCGCCAGCAGTCAAGCTCTCGCCGGGACAGTCAATCAGCCCCAGCATTTT
CDR3 protein: CASSQALAGTVNQPQHF

clone size: -
V gene: TRBV7-9
D gene: -
J gene: TRBJ1-3
CDR3 DNA: TGTGCCAGCAGCTTAGACCTAGGATCTGGAAACACCATATATTTT
CDR3 protein: CASSLDLGSGNTIYF

clone size: -
V gene: TRBV7-3
D gene: TRBD2
J gene: TRBJ2-1
CDR3 DNA: TGTGCCAGCAGCTTAACGGGGGGGTTGATTAATGAGCAGTTCTTC
CDR3 protein: CASSLTGGLINEQFF

clone size: -
V gene: TRBV29-1
D gene: -
J gene: TRBJ1-2
CDR3 DNA: TGCAGCGTCCCGGACAGCGGAAACTATGGCTACACCTTC
CDR3 protein: CSVPDSGNYGYTF

clone size: -
V gene: TRBV6-5
D gene: -
J gene: TRBJ1-6
CDR3 DNA: TGTGCCAGCGTAATAGGGGTTCAGGCAGGTGACCTCCACTTT
CDR3 protein: CASVIGVQAGDLHF

clone size: -
V gene: TRBV28
D gene: -
J gene: TRBJ2-1
CDR3 DNA: TGTGCCAGCTCGAAGGGTCCGGGGCGGACTACCCTCTACAATGAGCAGTTCTTC
CDR3 protein: CASSKGPGRTTLYNEQFF

clone size: -
V gene: TRBV18
D gene: -
J gene: TRBJ2-7
CDR3 DNA: TGTGCCAGCTCAAATGCCGCAGGCCCTCGATCCTACGAGCAGTACTTC
CDR3 protein: CASSNAAGPRSYEQYF

clone size: -
V gene: TRBV24-1
D gene: TRBD1
J gene: TRBJ2-2
CDR3 DNA: TGTGCCACCTCCCGATGGGGGACAGGGGGGAACACCGGGGAGCTGTTTTTT
CDR3 protein: CATSRWGTGGNTGELFF

clone size: few
V gene: TRBV13
D gene: -
J gene: TRBJ1-4
CDR3 DNA: TGTGCCAGCAGCTTAGGCGCAGGGGTTGATGAAAAACTGTTTTTT
CDR3 protein: CASSLGAGVDEKLFF

clone size: -
V gene: TRBV18
D gene: TRBD1
J gene: TRBJ2-5
CDR3 DNA: TGTGCCAGCTCACGGACAGGGCCCCAAGAGACCCAGTACTTC
CDR3 protein: CASSRTGPQETQYF